The present T cell receptor (beta chain) was sequenced within a study of blood T cell repertoires in COVID-19 (dated by TCRdb to the early 2020s). With respect to the entire study: Samples covering the acute and convalescent phases of COVID-19 were provided by collaborators in the United States, Italy and Spain. The sample metadata nearly always contained a de-identified subject ID, COVID-19 status, age in years and sex. Samples were obtained from the ongoing ImmuneRACE study (first 160 participants) and from roughly 1,300 subjects provided by 6 global collaborators. Where HLA class I and class II types were available, the types were taken from metadata supplied by the sample provider, not from assay-based typing. The material from the prospective study consisted of cDNA or gDNA derived from T cells, B-cell-depleted T cells, or PBMCs. Deeply sampled blood TCRbeta repertoires from subjects exposed to, actively infected with, or recovered from COVID-19 were included in the dataset. A freely available public database, intended as a resource for researchers studying the immune response to SARS-CoV-2, is where the repertoires were released.

The immunoSEQ Assay, a bias-controlled multiplex PCR, was used to amplify TCRbeta CDR3 regions from genomic DNA. The original methods were these. Within the assay, amplification of reference gene primers was used to estimate how many nucleated cells each sample contained. To quantify the absolute abundance of each unique TCRbeta CDR3 rearrangement, sequence reads were collapsed and filtered. For each sample, productive Simpson clonality was calculated by taking the square root of Simpson's diversity index across productive rearrangements. TCRdb obtained this table from immuneACCESS and retained in-frame rearrangements with V and J assigned. These tables miss some clones; where compared with another copy, unresolved V genes account for less than half of the shortfall, and the remainder is unexplained. The DNA gave D and trimming, while V, J and clone size come from that table. A total of hundreds of thousands of clones appear in this sample, roughly 82% of them only once. The ten largest clones capture approximately 5% of the sample.

Reading from cysteine to phenylalanine, the CDR3 counts 15 amino acids. The sequence is cut down to CDR3 DNA, 45 bases in frame from base 1. CDR1 and CDR2 are drawn from the germline V gene: SGHDN, FVKESK. The V end loses 4 bases and the J end loses 10 bases, and a stretch of 17 bases separates them. This clone appeared a single time. No cognate antigen has been identified for it. One base away there is no much larger clone; base qualities are not given. The collaborating institutions used their own protocols to collect whole blood in K2EDTA tubes. For TCRbeta analysis, collaborators shipped samples as frozen whole blood, isolated PBMCs, or DNA extracted from either of those sample types. Findings and caveats that apply to the study as a whole: The quantity of clinical and demographic metadata differed by source and by participant and was supplied without curation.

This sequence uses TRBV14 and TRBJ1-6; the best D guess is TRBD1, with 5 bases matching. Sequencing was done on a sample of peripheral blood. This sequence originates from a woman over 75 with active or convalescent COVID-19. The CDR3 reads as follows: CASSPHRAGSSPLHF. The nucleotide sequence is TGTGCCAGCAGCCCACATCGTGCAGGGTCCTCACCCCTCCACTTT. The variable domain in full, with residues beyond the CDR3 obtained from the reference TRBV14 and TRBJ1-6 genes, is EAGVTQFPSHSVIEKGQTVTLRCDPISGHDNLYWYRRVMGKEIKFLLHFVKESKQDESGMPNNRFLAERTGGTYSTLKVQPAELEDSGVYFCASSPHRAGSSPLHFGNGTRLTVT.